What follows are 7 T cell receptor beta chains derived from one specimen sequenced in a study of Tregs in tolerant kidney transplant recipients. Assay: immunoSEQ multiplex PCR; the TCRdb copy retains only in-frame clones and omits some. Of 240,000 or so clones in the sample, about 80% were seen once. Source material: CD4+ T cells from blood. The receptors stem from a human donor in good health.

This sequence joins TRBV6-5 and TRBJ1-2, with D possibly TRBD1 on 5 matching bases. The CDR3 is made up of 11 amino acids. CDR1 MNHEY and CDR2 SVGAGI come from the germline V gene. Deletions cut 6 bases from V and 8 bases from J, with 10 bases between. For the CDR3, the DNA is TGTGCCAGCAGCGCCGAGGGGGGCTACACCTTC. It codes for CASSAEGGYTF.

The rearrangement uses TRBV2 and TRBJ2-1; 8 bases fit TRBD2. Germline trimming cut 4 bases from V and 5 bases from J; bases unmatched to any gene: 7. The CDR3 runs to 15 residues. Per germline, CDR1 SNHLY and CDR2 FYNNEI. The CDR3 reads CASSGSGLVNNEQFF. The CDR3 DNA is TGTGCCAGCAGTGGATCGGGACTAGTGAACAATGAGCAGTTCTTC.

The V and J genes are TRBV10-3 and TRBJ2-5; D might be TRBD1 or TRBD2, each matching 8 bases. The V gene lost 6 bases and the J gene lost 2 bases, with 19 bases spanning the gap. Germline CDR1 and CDR2: ENHRY and SYGVKD. The CDR3 loop spans 16 amino acids. The CDR3 spells CAIRAAGGGRQETQYF. In DNA, the CDR3 is TGTGCCATCAGAGCGGCAGGGGGCGGGAGGCAAGAGACCCAGTACTTC.

This clone has only one observation. The V and J genes are TRBV5-1 and TRBJ2-1; 11 bases agree with TRBD2. The CDR3 runs to 17 residues. Germline lookup yields CDR1 SGHRS and CDR2 YFSETQ. With V trimmed by 4 bases and J by 5 bases, 11 bases remained unmatched. This CDR3 reads CASSLRLLAGDHNEQFF. The CDR3 bases are TGCGCCAGCAGCCTGAGACTACTAGCGGGAGACCACAATGAGCAGTTCTTC.

The rearrangement uses TRBV6-4 and TRBJ2-3; D perhaps matches TRBD2 (6 bases). CDR1 is MRHNA and CDR2 is SNTAGT in the germline V gene. CDR3 length: 15 residues. V was trimmed by 6 bases and J by 2 bases, leaving 15 bases between them. The CDR3 nucleotides read TGTGCCAGCAGCCGAATGGGGACTCCCACAGATACGCAGTATTTT. Its protein product is CASSRMGTPTDTQYF.

The CDR3 here is CASSTPVSGDEQYF. CDR3 sequence (DNA): TGTGCCAGCAGTACCCCAGTATCGGGCGACGAGCAGTACTTC. The gene calls are TRBV6-6 and TRBJ2-5; D is undetermined. Judging by the DNA end, TRBJ2-7 fits better; the J call may be wrong. Germline lookup yields CDR1 MNHNY and CDR2 SVGAGI (reference sequence). The CDR3 contains 14 residues.

This clone showed up just a few times. The rearrangement uses TRBV5-8 and TRBJ1-1; 8 bases align to TRBD1. The CDR3 is 14 amino acids. After removal of 4 bases from V and 7 bases from J, the junction contained 9 bases not matched to a gene. Germline CDR1 reads SGHTS; CDR2 reads YDEGEE. The CDR3 region has the DNA TGTGCCAGCAGCACCCGGACAGGGAGGCGTGAAGCTTTCTTT. Translation: CASSTRTGRREAFF.